What follows are 16 T cell receptor beta chains derived from one specimen sequenced in a study of T cell changes during pregnancy in multiple sclerosis. Profiling relied on immunoSEQ multiplex PCR, and the TCRdb table lists in-frame clones only, not all of them. The data hold 65,000 to 85,000 clones, with roughly 91% observed a single time. Sample: CD4+ T cells from peripheral blood mononuclear cells, taken after pregnancy. The receptors here all came from a female donor with multiple sclerosis, enrolled in a pregnancy study.

This chain links TRBV9 with TRBJ1-1; a possible D gene is TRBD1 (6 bases). Germline V gene sequence: CDR1 SGDLS, CDR2 YYNGEE. The CDR3 runs 16 residues. Trimming left V 4 bases short and J 5 bases short, with 21 bases between. In DNA, the CDR3 is TGTGCCAGCAGCTCAAATTCCCGACAGGAAGGGACTGAAGCTTTCTTT. As protein: CASSSNSRQEGTEAFF. The full variable domain, in which reference TRBV9 and TRBJ1-1 provide the parts outside the CDR3, is DSGVTQTPKHLITATGQRVTLRCSPRSGDLSVYWYQQSLDQGLQFLIQYYNGEERAKGNILERFSAQQFPDLHSELNLSSLELGDSALYFCASSSNSRQEGTEAFFGQGTRLTVV.

The chain recombines TRBV29-1 with TRBJ1-6; D not certain. V lost 4 bases and J 4 bases, leaving 14 bases between the germline ends. This CDR3 is built from 15 residues. The germline CDR1 and CDR2 sequences are SQVTM and ANQGSEA. CDR3 region: CSVGHFNTYNSPLHF. In DNA form, the CDR3 reads TGCAGCGTTGGTCACTTTAATACGTATAATTCACCCCTCCACTTT.

The V and J genes are TRBV30 and TRBJ1-3; 10 nucleotides match TRBD1. Unmatched junction bases numbered 6, after V lost 1 base and J lost 0 bases. This CDR3 contains 17 residues. CDR1 and CDR2 (germline): GTSNPN, SVGIG (reference sequence). The CDR3 coding sequence is TGTGCCTGGAGTGCTTTGACAGGGGGCGGCTCTGGAAACACCATATATTTT. This sequence encodes CAWSALTGGGSGNTIYF.

This clone came up once. This chain joins TRBV28 and TRBJ1-2, with 7 bases that match TRBD1. The trim removed 6 bases at V and 4 bases at J, leaving 8 bases unmatched. Germline values: CDR1 MDHEN, CDR2 SYDVKM. CDR3 length: 14 amino acids. The CDR3 sequence is CASRLPTGAYGYTF. CDR3 in DNA: TGTGCCAGCAGACTTCCAACAGGGGCCTATGGCTACACCTTC.

Remarks on this clone: This specimen includes other DNA sequences encoding the same CDR3. This rearrangement joins TRBV5-1 to TRBJ2-7; 8 bases map to TRBD1. This CDR3 contains 14 residues. Trimming removed 4 bases from V and 0 bases from J; junction bases left unmatched: 3. Germline CDR1 is SGHRS and CDR2 is YFSETQ. The CDR3 sequence is CASSPGTGSYEQYF. The CDR3 bases are TGCGCCAGCAGCCCAGGGACAGGCTCCTACGAGCAGTACTTC.

The V gene is TRBV10-3, the J gene TRBJ2-1; perhaps TRBD2 as D (5 bases). This CDR3 is 17 amino acids long. V was trimmed by 0 bases and J by 4 bases, leaving 16 bases between them. Germline V gene sequence: CDR1 ENHRY, CDR2 SYGVKD. CDR3 DNA: TGTGCCATCAGTGAGTCGGGGTATAGCGAGGCGTACAATGAGCAGTTCTTC. Its translation: CAISESGYSEAYNEQFF.

The rearrangement joins TRBV14 to TRBJ2-5; TRBD2 agrees at 7 bases. Trimming cost V 4 bases and J 7 bases; bases outside gene matches: 9. CDR3 size: 14 residues. The germline V gene encodes CDR1 SGHDN and CDR2 FVKESK. The chain's CDR3 is CASSLVGGSGTQYF. In nucleotides, the CDR3 is TGTGCCAGCAGCCTGGTTGGCGGGAGCGGGACCCAGTACTTC.

DNA of the CDR3: TGTGCCACCAGCGCAGGTTATCAGCCCCAGCATTTT. Amino acids: CATSAGYQPQHF. The V gene is TRBV15, the J gene TRBJ1-5; D call uncertain. Germline-derived CDR1 and CDR2 are LNHNV and YYDKDF (reference sequence). The CDR3 is 12 residues long. Trimming removed 5 bases at V and 5 bases at J, with 7 bases between. Full variable domain (remainder filled in from reference TRBV15 and TRBJ1-5): DAMVIQNPRYQVTQFGKPVTLSCSQTLNHNVMYWYQQKSSQAPKLLFHYYDKDFNNEADTPDNFQSRRPNTSFCFLDIRSPGLGDTAMYLCATSAGYQPQHFGDGTRLSIL.

This clone was observed once. This rearrangement joins TRBV18 to TRBJ2-1; weak D call: TRBD2 (7 bases). Germline V gives CDR1 KGHSH, CDR2 LQKENI. V lost 1 base, J lost 6 bases, and 13 bases lay in between. There are 15 residues in the CDR3. CDR3: CASSPRWGGRNEQFF. The DNA for the CDR3 is TGTGCCAGCTCACCACGGTGGGGGGGCCGCAATGAGCAGTTCTTC.

The genes are TRBV13 and TRBJ2-1; 13 nucleotides match TRBD2. CDR1 and CDR2 from the germline V gene are PRHDT and FYEKMQ (reference sequence). CDR3 size: 16 residues. With V trimmed by 2 bases and J by 5 bases, 3 bases remained unmatched. CDR3 nucleotide sequence: TGTGCCAGCAGCTTAAGACTAGCGGGGGGCCACAATGAGCAGTTCTTC. It translates to CASSLRLAGGHNEQFF.

The chain is built from TRBV14 and TRBJ2-1; TRBD2 matches 8 bases. J was trimmed by 10 bases and V by 3 bases; bases with no gene match: 14. This CDR3 is built from 16 residues. The germline gives CDR1 SGHDN, CDR2 FVKESK. Written as DNA, the CDR3 is TGTGCCAGCAGCCATCGCGGGGGGATTGAGGGTTCCGAGCAGTTCTTC. This codes for CASSHRGGIEGSEQFF. Full variable domain (remainder filled in from reference TRBV14 and TRBJ2-1): EAGVTQFPSHSVIEKGQTVTLRCDPISGHDNLYWYRRVMGKEIKFLLHFVKESKQDESGMPNNRFLAERTGGTYSTLKVQPAELEDSGVYFCASSHRGGIEGSEQFFGPGTRLTVL.

The rearrangement joins TRBV7-9 to TRBJ2-3, with 12 bases fitting TRBD2. The CDR3 has 18 amino acids. Germline V CDR1 and CDR2: SEHNR, FQNEAQ (reference sequence). V lost 1 base and J lost 4; bases outside the gene matches: 9. The CDR3 DNA follows: TGTGCCAGCAGCTTAGGGGCTAGCGGGAGGGCCAACGCAGATACGCAGTATTTT. This sequence encodes CASSLGASGRANADTQYF.

This chain uses TRBV28 with TRBJ1-2; D unclear. V was trimmed by 2 bases and J by 4 bases, leaving 5 bases between them. CDR3 length: 12 amino acids. Germline loops: CDR1 MDHEN, CDR2 SYDVKM. The CDR3 is CASSLAVYGYTF. CDR3 in DNA: TGTGCCAGCAGTTTAGCGGTCTATGGCTACACCTTC.

The CDR3, as DNA: TGCGCCAGCTCCGACCTACAGGATCCCAATCAGCCCCAGCATTTT. Amino acid sequence: CASSDLQDPNQPQHF. This chain uses TRBV4-1 with TRBJ1-5; perhaps TRBD1 as D (5 bases). V was pared by 8 bases and J by 3 bases, with 17 bases between. Germline V CDR1 and CDR2: MGHRA, YSYEKL. This CDR3 is 15 amino acids long.

This sequence joins TRBV12-5 and TRBJ2-1; tentatively, D is TRBD1 (6 bases). With 6 bases removed from V and 3 bases from J, the gap between germline ends came to 12 bases. Germline V gene lookup returns CDR1 LGHNT and CDR2 FRNRAP. The CDR3 consists of 14 residues. CDR3: CASGQQDSYNEQFF. CDR3 sequence (DNA): TGTGCTAGTGGCCAACAGGACAGCTACAATGAGCAGTTCTTC. The whole variable domain, filled in from reference TRBV12-5 and TRBJ2-1, reads DARVTQTPRHKVTEMGQEVTMRCQPILGHNTVFWYRQTMMQGLELLAYFRNRAPLDDSGMPKDRFSAEMPDATLATLKIQPSEPRDSAVYFCASGQQDSYNEQFFGPGTRLTVL.

Written as DNA, the CDR3 is TGTGCCAGCAGCCGAACCGGTCCGGCGGGAGGAAACAATGAGCAGTTCTTC. As protein: CASSRTGPAGGNNEQFF. The V and J genes are TRBV7-9 and TRBJ2-1; the match to TRBD2 covers 8 bases. Germline values: CDR1 SEHNR, CDR2 FQNEAQ (reference sequence). J lost 5 bases, V lost 5 bases, and 14 bases had no gene match. The CDR3 covers 17 residues.